A single sample gave rise to the 18 T cell receptor beta chains below, sequenced in a study of cytomegalovirus exposure and HLA in healthy donors (TCRdb year 2017). Library construction relied on the immunoSEQ multiplex PCR assay. For the multiplex PCR, a mixture combining 60 forward primers for TCR Vbeta segments and 13 reverse primers for TCR Jbeta segments was used. In TCRdb, the immuneACCESS table is reduced to in-frame sequences with V and J assigned. These tables do not hold every clone; where another copy was compared, an unresolved V gene accounts for under half, and the others remain unexplained. A total of roughly 130,000 clones appear in this sample, 75% to 85% of them only once. 1% of the sample is in the top ten clones. Input material: PBMCs. The receptors were sampled from a man aged 40-49 years in good health and CMV-seronegative.

The rearrangement joins TRBV19 to TRBJ1-1; D may be TRBD1 (5 bases). V dropped 4 bases and J dropped 1 base, with 13 bases sitting between them. The CDR3 extends over 15 amino acids. Germline CDR1 is LNHDA and CDR2 is SQIVND (reference sequence). The CDR3 bases are TGTGCCAGTAGTAATCCCAGGGATACGAACACTGAAGCTTTCTTT. Encoded protein: CASSNPRDTNTEAFF.

The gene calls are TRBV29-1 and TRBJ2-7; 11 positions match TRBD1. Germline assignment: CDR1 SQVTM and CDR2 ANQGSEA. The CDR3 runs 14 residues. Germline trimming cut 2 bases from V and 6 bases from J; bases unmatched to any gene: 6. The CDR3 is CSVEPAGTGGEQYF. The CDR3 coding sequence is TGCAGCGTTGAACCTGCTGGGACAGGGGGCGAGCAGTACTTC.

The chain is built from TRBV9 and TRBJ1-1, with D perhaps TRBD1 (5 bases). CDR1 is SGDLS, CDR2 YYNGEE, per germline. CDR3 length equals 15 residues. The V and J ends lost 0 bases and 2 bases respectively, with 11 bases between them. DNA of the CDR3: TGTGCCAGCAGCGTAGGGGGGGGGTTCAACACTGAAGCTTTCTTT. It is translated as CASSVGGGFNTEAFF.

The chain couples TRBV27 to TRBJ2-7; 9 bases map to TRBD1. In germline, CDR1 is MNHEY, CDR2 SMNVEV (reference sequence). The J segment lost 0 bases and the V segment lost 7 bases, leaving 13 bases of the junction unmatched. The CDR3 is 17 amino acids. The CDR3 is CASTLRDRVSSSYEQYF. The CDR3 nucleotides are TGTGCCAGCACTCTCCGGGACAGGGTTTCGAGCTCCTACGAGCAGTACTTC.

Only one count was recorded for this clone. The gene calls are TRBV29-1 and TRBJ1-1, with unresolved D. The V and J ends lost 7 bases and 0 bases respectively, with 12 bases between them. The germline V gene encodes CDR1 SQVTM and CDR2 ANQGSEA. This CDR3 region has 13 residues. DNA of the CDR3: TGCAGCGACACCACGTTTATGAACACTGAAGCTTTCTTT. Translation gives CSDTTFMNTEAFF.

The chain links TRBV6-1 to TRBJ2-5; D call uncertain. This CDR3 comprises 14 residues. V was pared by 8 bases and J by 2 bases, with 15 bases between. CDR1 MNHNS and CDR2 SASEGT come from the germline V gene. CDR3 DNA: TGTGCCAGCGCGTGGCGACAATATCAAGAGACCCAGTACTTC. Translation: CASAWRQYQETQYF.

Here the CDR3 DNA reads TGTGCCAGCAGCCCTTCCCCTAACTATGGCTACACCTTC. As protein: CASSPSPNYGYTF. The chain carries TRBV7-9 and TRBJ1-2; D is unresolved. CDR1 and CDR2 from the germline V gene are SEHNR and FQNEAQ (reference sequence). Trimming removed 5 bases at V and 0 bases at J, with 7 bases between. This CDR3 comprises 13 residues.

The chain carries TRBV2 and TRBJ2-1; 8 positions agree with TRBD2. Germline CDR1 is SNHLY and CDR2 is FYNNEI. This CDR3 has 15 residues. V lost 4 bases to trimming and J lost 6 bases; unmatched junction nucleotides: 8. The CDR3, as DNA: TGTGCCAGCAGTGCCCCTAGCGGGCGCCTCAATGAGCAGTTCTTC. Its protein is CASSAPSGRLNEQFF.

This sequence joins TRBV5-1 and TRBJ2-3, with TRBD2 matching over 7 bases. Trimming at V came to 2 bases and at J to 0 bases, leaving 3 bases not matched to a gene. The germline V gene encodes CDR1 SGHRS and CDR2 YFSETQ. This CDR3 has 15 amino acids. The CDR3 region has the DNA TGCGCCAGCAGCTTAAGCGGGGTTAGCACAGATACGCAGTATTTT. Protein: CASSLSGVSTDTQYF.

The chain recombines TRBV27 with TRBJ1-5; the match to TRBD1 covers 9 bases. CDR1 and CDR2 (germline): MNHEY, SMNVEV (reference sequence). J lost 7 bases, V lost 6 bases, and 10 bases had no gene match. The CDR3 is made up of 15 amino acids. In DNA form, the CDR3 reads TGTGCCAGCAGATCCACACAGGGGGCTGGACAGCCCCAGCATTTT. Translated, it gives CASRSTQGAGQPQHF.

The chain links TRBV10-1 to TRBJ2-7; D is possibly TRBD2 (6 bases). There are 15 residues in the CDR3. V was clipped by 2 bases and J by 0 bases, with 11 bases between them. Germline V gives CDR1 WNHNN, CDR2 SYGVQD (reference sequence). The CDR3 region has the DNA TGCGCCAGCAGTGAGGGGGAGCGGGCCTCCTACGAGCAGTACTTC. This gives the protein CASSEGERASYEQYF.

The V call is TRBV5-1, the J call TRBJ2-6; TRBD1 agrees at 7 bases. Germline CDR1 SGHRS, CDR2 YFSETQ. Trimming cost V 0 bases and J 0 bases; bases outside gene matches: 6. CDR3 length equals 18 residues. Here the CDR3 reads CASSLGDRGSSGANVLTF. The CDR3 DNA is TGCGCCAGCAGCTTGGGGGACAGAGGGTCCTCTGGGGCCAACGTCCTGACTTTC.

CDR3 sequence (DNA): TGTGCCAGCAGGGGGGACAGCTCTGGAAACACCATATATTTT. It translates to CASRGDSSGNTIYF. The J gene is TRBJ1-3, the V gene TRBV2; 7 bases agree with TRBD1. V dropped 6 bases and J dropped 0; count of bases not matched to a gene: 2. CDR3 length: 14 amino acids. In germline, CDR1 is SNHLY, CDR2 FYNNEI.

In regard to this clone: Additional DNA sequences in this sample encode the identical CDR3. Here the CDR3 reads CASSEARTGRYTF. CDR3 nucleotides: TGTGCCAGCAGTGAAGCGCGGACAGGGAGATACACCTTC. The chain joins TRBV6-1 to TRBJ1-2; TRBD1 matches at 8 bases. The V gene end was trimmed by 0 bases and the J gene end by 11 bases; junction bases not matched to a gene: 5. This CDR3 comprises 13 residues. CDR1 is MNHNS and CDR2 is SASEGT in the germline V gene.

The chain recombines TRBV5-4 with TRBJ2-4, with D possibly TRBD1 on 5 matching bases. V shed 4 bases and J shed 0 bases, with 14 bases lying between them. The CDR3 sequence is 16 residues long. Germline V CDR1 and CDR2: SGHNT, YYREEE (reference sequence). This chain's CDR3 is CASSLGHSPAKNIQYF. CDR3 bases: TGTGCCAGCAGCCTTGGACACTCCCCAGCCAAAAACATTCAGTACTTC. Combining the CDR3 with reference TRBV5-4 and TRBJ2-4 gives the whole variable domain ETGVTQSPTHLIKTRGQQVTLRCSSQSGHNTVSWYQQALGQGPQFIFQYYREEENGRGNFPPRFSGLQFPNYSSELNVNALELDDSALYLCASSLGHSPAKNIQYFGAGTRLSVL.

The chain has TRBV19 and TRBJ1-6, with 7 bases that match TRBD1. This CDR3 region has 14 residues. Trimming at V came to 9 bases and at J to 5 bases, leaving 7 bases not matched to a gene. CDR1 is LNHDA, CDR2 SQIVND, per germline (reference sequence). The CDR3 is CASQGEGDNSPLHF. The CDR3 DNA is TGTGCCAGCCAGGGGGAAGGTGATAATTCACCCCTCCACTTT.

CDR3 sequence: CASSLEVGAGANVLTF. CDR3 DNA sequence: TGTGCCAGCAGCTTAGAAGTAGGGGCGGGGGCCAACGTCCTGACTTTC. The rearrangement links TRBV7-9 to TRBJ2-6, with D maybe TRBD1 (5 bases). V shed 1 base and J shed 4 bases, with 11 bases lying between them. The CDR3 contains 16 residues. CDR1 and CDR2 (germline): SEHNR, FQNEAQ (reference sequence).

V and J are TRBV5-1 and TRBJ1-6, with 8 bases aligning to TRBD1. V was clipped by 2 bases and J by 10 bases; unmatched bases: 5. The CDR3 runs to 14 residues. Germline CDR1 reads SGHRS; CDR2 reads YFSETQ. CDR3 region: CASSLQGVNSPLHF. As DNA, the CDR3 is TGCGCCAGCAGCTTACAGGGGGTCAACTCACCCCTCCACTTT.